The 5 T cell receptor beta chains below all came from one sample that was sequenced in a study of CD8+CD57+ T cells in acquired aplastic anemia (dated by TCRdb to the late 2010s). Sequenced on an Illumina HiSeq 2000. Genomic DNA served as template for TCR beta VDJ combination and CDR3 sequence profiling. In TCRdb, the public reads were trimmed at Q25 with fastp and aligned with MiXCR, with productive beta chains retained. Rows with one shared CDR3 protein collapse into an entry with the most common genes and DNA. Within this sample are some 180,000 distinct CDR3 sequences, with roughly three fifths of them counted one time only. The ten largest make up about 42% of the sample. The patients picked for sequencing were ones in whom flow cytometry had shown an expansion of CD8+CD57+ cells. Sequences were obtained from sorted CD4+, CD8+, or CD8+CD57+ T cells (not recorded which) from PBMCs. Receptors originate from a human donor with aplastic anemia.

V and J are TRBV2 and TRBJ2-3, with 9 nucleotides matching TRBD1. Germline CDR1 reads SNHLY; CDR2 reads FYNNEI. Germline trimming cut 6 bases from V and 4 bases from J; bases unmatched to any gene: 2. The CDR3 is 13 residues long. The CDR3 DNA sequence: TGTGCCAGCAGGACAGGGGGTCCAGATACGCAGTATTTT. Encoded protein: CASRTGGPDTQYF.

J is TRBJ2-5 and V is TRBV2, with a possible D match to TRBD1 (6 bases). The germline V gene has CDR1 SNHLY and CDR2 FYNNEI. The CDR3 extends over 13 amino acids. Trimming stripped 4 bases from V and 5 bases from J, with 11 bases between. The CDR3 loop is CASSGTVGETQYF. The CDR3 bases are TGTGCCAGCAGTGGGACAGTAGGCGAGACCCAGTACTTC.

This rearrangement joins TRBV2 to TRBJ2-7; TRBD2 is a possible D gene (5 bases). With 3 bases removed from V and 6 bases from J, the gap between germline ends came to 21 bases. Germline loops: CDR1 SNHLY, CDR2 FYNNEI. This CDR3 is built from 16 residues. The CDR3 is CASSEQGIGGAGEQYF. CDR3 DNA sequence: TGTGCCAGCAGTGAGCAAGGTATAGGAGGAGCCGGCGAGCAGTACTTC.

This clonotype was counted many times. The V call is TRBV27, the J call TRBJ1-1; D is unclear. CDR3 length: 11 amino acids. From germline, CDR1 is MNHEY and CDR2 SMNVEV (reference sequence). V lost 6 bases and J 1 base, leaving 3 bases between the germline ends. The chain's CDR3 is CASRRNTEAFF. Here the CDR3 DNA reads TGTGCCAGCAGGAGGAACACTGAAGCTTTCTTT.

In regard to this clonotype: Likely a read error: the CDR3 ends without its conserved phenylalanine or tryptophan. The genes are TRBV6-5 and TRBJ2-1; 13 bases are shared with TRBD2. V gave up 6 bases and J gave up 8 bases; unmatched junction bases: 7. This CDR3 comprises 15 residues. Germline V gene sequence: CDR1 MNHEY, CDR2 SVGAGI. The CDR3 DNA reads as TGTGCCAGCAGGCCTACTAGCGGGGGGGCATATGAGCAGTTCCTC. It specifies CASRPTSGGAYEQFL.